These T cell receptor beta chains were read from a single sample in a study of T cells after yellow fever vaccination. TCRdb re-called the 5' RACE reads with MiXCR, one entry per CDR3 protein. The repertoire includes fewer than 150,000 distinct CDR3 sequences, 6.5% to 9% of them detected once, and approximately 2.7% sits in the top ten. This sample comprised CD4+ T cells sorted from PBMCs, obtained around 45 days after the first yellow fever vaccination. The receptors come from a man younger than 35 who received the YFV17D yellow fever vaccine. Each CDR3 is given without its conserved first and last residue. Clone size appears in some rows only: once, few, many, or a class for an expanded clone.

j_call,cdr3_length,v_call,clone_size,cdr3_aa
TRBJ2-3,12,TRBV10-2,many,ASSEQGRTDTQY
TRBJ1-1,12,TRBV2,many,ASTTGQLNTEAF
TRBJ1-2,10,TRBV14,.,ASSQGPYGYT
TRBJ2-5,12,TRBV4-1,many,ASSRDQYQETQY
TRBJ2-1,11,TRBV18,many,ASSPPRLAGQF
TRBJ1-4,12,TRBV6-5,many,ASSYSYRNEKLF
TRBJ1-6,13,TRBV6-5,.,ARSYGPPESSPLH
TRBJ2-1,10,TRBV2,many,ASSYTGDEQF
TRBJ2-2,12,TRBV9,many,ASSVATGTGELF
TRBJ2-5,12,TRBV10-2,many,ASSEGAPQETQY
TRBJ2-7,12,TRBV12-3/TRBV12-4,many,ASSPHMLSYEQY
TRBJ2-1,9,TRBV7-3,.,ASSYPSGAP
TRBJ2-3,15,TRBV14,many,ASSQSIGTGVPDTQY
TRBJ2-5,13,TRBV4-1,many,ASSPARTAGETQY
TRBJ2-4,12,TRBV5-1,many,ASSLTGFGNIQY
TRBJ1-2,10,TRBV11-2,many,ASSMGQYGYT
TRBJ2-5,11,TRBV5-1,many,ASSSYREETQY
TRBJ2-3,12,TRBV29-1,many,SVEAGHSTDTQY
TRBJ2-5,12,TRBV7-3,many,ASSRTGGEETQY
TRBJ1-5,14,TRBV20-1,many,SARAGTGSSNQPQH
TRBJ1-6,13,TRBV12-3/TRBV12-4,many,ASSFRGSYNSPLH
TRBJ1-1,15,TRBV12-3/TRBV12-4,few,TCSFRGRGLVNTEAF
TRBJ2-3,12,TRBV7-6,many,ASSPRPRTDTQY
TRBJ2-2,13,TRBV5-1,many,ASSRVAGNTGELF
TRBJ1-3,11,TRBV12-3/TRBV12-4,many,ASTLRRGNTIY
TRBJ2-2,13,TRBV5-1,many,ASSLETGITGELF
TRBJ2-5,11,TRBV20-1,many,SASSGGQETQY
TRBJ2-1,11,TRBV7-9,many,ASSLGGKNEQF
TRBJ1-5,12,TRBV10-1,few,ASSMGIGNQPQH
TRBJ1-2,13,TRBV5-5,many,ASNPGQGRWDGYT
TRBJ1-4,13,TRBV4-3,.,ASSIQGATNEKLF
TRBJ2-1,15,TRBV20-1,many,SARDRGSGGPYNEQF
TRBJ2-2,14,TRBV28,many,ASSTPGQGFGGELF
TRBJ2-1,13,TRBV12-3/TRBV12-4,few,ASSNRQGLYNEQF
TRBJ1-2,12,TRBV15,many,ATSSPQGARGYT
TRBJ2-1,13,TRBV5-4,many,ASSLELAGGIEQF
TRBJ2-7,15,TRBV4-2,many,ASSHTLAGGDFYEQY
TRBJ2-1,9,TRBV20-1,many,SASRLYEQF
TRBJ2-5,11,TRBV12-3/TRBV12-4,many,ASSLGPQETQY
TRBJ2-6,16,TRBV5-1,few,ASRLESALRSGANVLT
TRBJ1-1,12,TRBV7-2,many,ASSPGGGRTEAF
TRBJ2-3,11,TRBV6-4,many,ASSKGTKDTQY
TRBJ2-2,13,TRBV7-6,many,ASSLRQGGTGELF
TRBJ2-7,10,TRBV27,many,ASGRPPYEQY
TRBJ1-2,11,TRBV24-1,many,ATSDAGGYGYT
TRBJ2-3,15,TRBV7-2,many,ASSKGLAGGLADTQY
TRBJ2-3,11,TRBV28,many,ASKWGGTDTQY
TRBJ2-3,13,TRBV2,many,ASSEGGHSTNTQY
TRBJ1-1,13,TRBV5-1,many,ASSYLTGMNTEAF
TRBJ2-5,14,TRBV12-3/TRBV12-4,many,ASSFGELAVKETQY
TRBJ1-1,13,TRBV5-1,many,ASSTEASWNTEAF
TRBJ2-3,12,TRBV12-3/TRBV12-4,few,ASSSHGGPDTQY
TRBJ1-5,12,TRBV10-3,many,AIRAAGGGQPQH
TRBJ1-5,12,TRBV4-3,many,ASSRERFNQPQH